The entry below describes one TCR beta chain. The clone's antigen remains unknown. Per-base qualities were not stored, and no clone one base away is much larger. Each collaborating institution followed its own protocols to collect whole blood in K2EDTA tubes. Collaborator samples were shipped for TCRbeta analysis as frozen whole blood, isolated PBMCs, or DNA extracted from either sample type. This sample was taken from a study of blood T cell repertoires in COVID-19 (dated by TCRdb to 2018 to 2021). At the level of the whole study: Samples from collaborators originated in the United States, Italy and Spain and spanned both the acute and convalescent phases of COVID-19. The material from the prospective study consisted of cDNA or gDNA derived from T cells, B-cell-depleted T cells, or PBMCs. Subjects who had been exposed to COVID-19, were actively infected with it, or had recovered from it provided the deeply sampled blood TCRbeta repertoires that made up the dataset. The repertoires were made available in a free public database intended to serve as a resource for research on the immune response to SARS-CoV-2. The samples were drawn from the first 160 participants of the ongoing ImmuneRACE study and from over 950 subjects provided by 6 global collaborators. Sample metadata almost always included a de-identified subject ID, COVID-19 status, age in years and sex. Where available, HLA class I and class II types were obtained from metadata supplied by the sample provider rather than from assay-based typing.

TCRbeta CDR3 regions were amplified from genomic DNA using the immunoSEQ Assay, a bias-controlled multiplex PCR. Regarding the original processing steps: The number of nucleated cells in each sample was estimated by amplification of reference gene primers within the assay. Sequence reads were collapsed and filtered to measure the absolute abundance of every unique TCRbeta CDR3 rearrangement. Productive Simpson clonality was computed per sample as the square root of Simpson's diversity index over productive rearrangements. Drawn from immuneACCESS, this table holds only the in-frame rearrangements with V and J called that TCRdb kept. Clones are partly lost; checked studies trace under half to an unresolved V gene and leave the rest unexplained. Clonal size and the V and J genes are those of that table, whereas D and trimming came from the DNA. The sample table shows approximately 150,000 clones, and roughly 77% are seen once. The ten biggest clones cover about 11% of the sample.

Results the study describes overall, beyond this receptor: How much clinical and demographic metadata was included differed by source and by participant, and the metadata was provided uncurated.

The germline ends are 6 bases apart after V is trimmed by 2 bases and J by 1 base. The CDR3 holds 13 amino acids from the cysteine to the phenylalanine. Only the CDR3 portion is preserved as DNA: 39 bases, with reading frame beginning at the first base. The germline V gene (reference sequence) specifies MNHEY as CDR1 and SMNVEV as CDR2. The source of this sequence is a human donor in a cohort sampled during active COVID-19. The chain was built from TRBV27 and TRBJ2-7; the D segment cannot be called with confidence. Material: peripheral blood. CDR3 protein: CASSLTRSYEQYF. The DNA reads TGTGCCAGCAGTTTAACGAGGTCCTACGAGCAGTACTTC.